This T cell receptor (beta chain) was profiled in a study of T cells in Graves' hyperthyroidism and ophthalmopathy. Study findings and constraints: Median prediction lead before ophthalmopathy onset was 6.5 months with the model.

This clonotype was found many times. Its specificity is not known. Amplified TCR beta CDR3 regions derived from RNA transcripts. Primed by the HTBI set, a first-round RT-PCR was run on the TCR CDR3. TCRdb reanalysed the multiplex PCR reads using MiXCR and keeps one entry per CDR3 protein. The repertoire includes fewer than 650,000 distinct CDR3 sequences, 13% to 15% of them detected once, and approximately 6.4% sits in the top ten. This TCR derives from a young woman with Graves' ophthalmopathy. Sequencing was done on a sample of blood.

Here the CDR3 reads CASGASGRNEQFF. The CDR3 DNA sequence: TGTGCCAGCGGGGCTAGCGGGAGGAATGAGCAGTTCTTC. The V gene is TRBV7-9, the J gene TRBJ2-1, with 11 nucleotides matching TRBD2. Unmatched junction bases numbered 4, after V lost 8 bases and J lost 7 bases. The CDR3 is 13 residues long. CDR1 is SEHNR and CDR2 is FQNEAQ in the germline V gene (reference sequence). Variable domain in full (rest from reference TRBV7-9 and TRBJ2-1): DTGVSQNPRHKITKRGQNVTFRCDPISEHNRLYWYRQTLGQGPEFLTYFQNEAQLEKSRLLSDRFSAERPKGSFSTLEIQRTEQGDSAMYLCASGASGRNEQFFGPGTRLTVL.